The clone carrying this TCR beta chain has just a few counts. Its antigen remains unidentified. A second about 6 to 11 cycle PCR used barcoded and J-beta primers. The authors tagged each cDNA molecule using a template-switch adaptor with 12 random nucleotides. TCRdb reanalysed the 5' RACE reads using MiXCR and keeps one entry per CDR3 protein. The top ten clones hold 23% of a sample with around 1,800,000 distinct CDR3 sequences, approximately 40% of them seen once. CDR1 and CDR2 (germline): SGHTA, FQGNSA. V was pared by 3 bases and J by 4 bases, with 9 bases between. This CDR3 spans 13 amino acids. The sample comes from a study of blood T cells in healthy people across ages. General observations from the study: Higher naive T cell percentage went strongly together with higher TCR beta diversity. Both naive CD4+ cell counts and diversity were greater in long-lived donors than in aged donors. Possibly, changes in expanded clonotypes were confounded because donor CMV status was unknown.

The clonotype comes from a human donor in good health. The chain uses TRBV7-2 and TRBJ1-1, with D unresolved. Sequenced sample: blood. The chain's CDR3 is CASSLAPGTEAFF. CDR3 sequence (DNA): TGTGCCAGCAGCTTGGCACCGGGCACTGAAGCTTTCTTT. Together with reference TRBV7-2 and TRBJ1-1, the CDR3 gives the full variable domain: GAGVSQSPSNKVTEKGKDVELRCDPISGHTALYWYRQSLGQGLEFLIYFQGNSAPDKSGLPSDRFSAERTGGSVSTLTIQRTQQEDSAVYLCASSLAPGTEAFFGQGTRLTVV.